The 5 T cell receptor beta chains reported below all come from one sample, sequenced in a study of Graves' ophthalmopathy and Graves' hyperthyroidism. Investigators amplified TCR beta CDR3 regions from RNA transcripts. A first-round RT-PCR used HTBI primers, followed by a second-round multiplex PCR. TCRdb reanalysed the multiplex PCR reads using MiXCR and keeps one entry per CDR3 protein. The table includes 340,000 or so distinct CDR3 sequences, 15% to 20% detected once. Sequencing was performed on peripheral blood. These receptors all stem from an adult man with Graves' ophthalmopathy.

This clonotype was recorded at least ten times. The chain uses TRBV4-2 and TRBJ2-7, with D possibly matching TRBD2 (5 bases). The CDR3 totals 16 residues. Looked up from germline, CDR1 is LGHNA and CDR2 is YNFKEQ. V was clipped by 0 bases and J by 3 bases, with 15 bases between them. Here the CDR3 reads CASSQEPGTGIYEQYF. Here the CDR3 DNA reads TGTGCCAGCAGCCAAGAACCGGGAACCGGCATCTACGAGCAGTACTTC.

The table lists this clonotype with many counts. This rearrangement joins TRBV20-1 to TRBJ2-7; D is possibly TRBD1 (6 bases). The CDR3 length is 12 residues. In germline, CDR1 is DFQATT, CDR2 SNEGSKA (reference sequence). V gave up 6 bases and J gave up 6 bases, with 15 bases separating them. CDR3 region: CSAPRDIGEQYF. In DNA form, the CDR3 reads TGCAGTGCGCCCAGGGACATCGGCGAGCAGTACTTC.

The table lists this clonotype with many counts. The chain uses TRBV10-3 and TRBJ1-3, with TRBD1 as a possible D gene (5 bases). Germline V lookup: CDR1 ENHRY, CDR2 SYGVKD. Trimming stripped 8 bases from V and 0 bases from J, with 14 bases between. CDR3 length equals 15 residues. The CDR3 region has the DNA TGTGCCATCGGGGCAGGGCAGAGCTCTGGAAACACCATATATTTT. Amino acids: CAIGAGQSSGNTIYF.

This clonotype was recorded at least ten times. The V and J genes are TRBV12-5 and TRBJ1-1; D not resolved. The CDR3 covers 12 residues. Trimming removed 3 bases from V and 6 bases from J, with 8 bases in between. In germline, CDR1 is LGHNT, CDR2 FRNRAP. CDR3 nucleotides: TGTGCTAGTGGTTTAGGAGTTTCTGAAGCTTTCTTT. It encodes CASGLGVSEAFF.

This clonotype appeared many times. V gene TRBV7-2 combines with J gene TRBJ1-5; 7 nucleotides line up with TRBD1. Germline assignment: CDR1 SGHTA and CDR2 FQGNSA. Trimming cost V 3 bases and J 7 bases; bases outside gene matches: 6. The CDR3 runs 14 residues. This chain's CDR3 is CASSFSGGRQPQHF. The DNA for the CDR3 is TGTGCCAGCAGCTTCTCAGGGGGGAGACAGCCCCAGCATTTT. The entire variable domain, with the rest obtained from reference TRBV7-2 and TRBJ1-5, is as follows: GAGVSQSPSNKVTEKGKDVELRCDPISGHTALYWYRQSLGQGLEFLIYFQGNSAPDKSGLPSDRFSAERTGGSVSTLTIQRTQQEDSAVYLCASSFSGGRQPQHFGDGTRLSIL.